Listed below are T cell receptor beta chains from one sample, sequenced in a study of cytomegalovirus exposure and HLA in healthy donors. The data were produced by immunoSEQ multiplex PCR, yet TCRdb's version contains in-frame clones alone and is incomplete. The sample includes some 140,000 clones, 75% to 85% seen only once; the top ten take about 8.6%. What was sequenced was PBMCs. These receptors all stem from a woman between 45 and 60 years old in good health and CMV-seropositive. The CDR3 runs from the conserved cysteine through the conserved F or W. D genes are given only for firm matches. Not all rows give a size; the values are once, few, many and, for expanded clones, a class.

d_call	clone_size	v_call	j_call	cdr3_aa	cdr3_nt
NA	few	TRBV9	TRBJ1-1	CASTIGAKGTEAFF	TGTGCCAGCACCATTGGGGCGAAGGGCACTGAAGCTTTCTTT
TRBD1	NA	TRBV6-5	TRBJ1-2	CASSPTGYGYGYTF	TGTGCCAGCAGCCCGACAGGGTATGGCTATGGCTACACCTTC
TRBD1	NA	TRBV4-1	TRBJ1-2	CASSPAQGPYGYTF	TGCGCCAGCAGCCCTGCACAGGGGCCCTATGGCTACACCTTC
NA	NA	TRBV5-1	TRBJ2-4	CASSQGLGYANIQYF	TGCGCCAGCAGCCAGGGACTCGGATACGCAAACATTCAGTACTTC
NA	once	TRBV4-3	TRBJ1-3	CASSQALDSSGNTIYF	TGCGCCAGCAGCCAAGCCCTGGACAGCTCTGGAAACACCATATATTTT
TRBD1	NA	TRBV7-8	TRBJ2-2	CASVLYRGLYTGELFF	TGTGCCAGCGTTCTCTACAGGGGGCTGTACACCGGGGAGCTGTTTTTT
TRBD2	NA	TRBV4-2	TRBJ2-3	CASSQGRAGVITDTQYF	TGTGCCAGCAGCCAAGGGAGAGCGGGAGTTATCACAGATACGCAGTATTTT
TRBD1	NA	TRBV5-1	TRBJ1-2	CASSVQGENYGYTF	TGCGCCAGCAGCGTCCAGGGGGAGAACTATGGCTACACCTTC
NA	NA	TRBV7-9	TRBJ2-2	CASSLAQYPDTGELFF	TGTGCCAGCAGCTTAGCGCAGTACCCCGACACCGGGGAGCTGTTTTTT
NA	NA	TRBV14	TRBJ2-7	CASSQTGYEQYF	TGTGCCAGCAGCCAAACAGGTTACGAGCAGTACTTC
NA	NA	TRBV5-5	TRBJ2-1	CASSLWDTYNEQFF	TGTGCCAGCAGCTTGTGGGACACCTACAATGAGCAGTTCTTC
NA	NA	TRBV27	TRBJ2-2	CASSTYGFGESGELFF	TGTGCCAGCAGTACTTATGGATTTGGGGAGTCCGGGGAGCTGTTTTTT
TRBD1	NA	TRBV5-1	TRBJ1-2	CASSLSGGQGLKDGYTF	TGCGCCAGCAGCTTGTCCGGGGGACAGGGTTTGAAGGATGGCTACACCTTC
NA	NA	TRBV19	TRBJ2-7	CASRAGASYEQYF	TGTGCCAGTAGAGCAGGGGCCTCCTACGAGCAGTACTTC
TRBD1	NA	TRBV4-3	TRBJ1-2	CASSPKEPGTGDTF	TGCGCCAGCAGCCCAAAGGAACCCGGGACAGGAGACACCTTC
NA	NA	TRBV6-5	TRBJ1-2	CASRSREYYGYTF	TGTGCCAGCAGGTCGCGGGAGTACTATGGCTACACCTTC
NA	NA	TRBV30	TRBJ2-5	CAWKNRVQETQYF	TGTGCCTGGAAAAACAGGGTCCAAGAGACCCAGTACTTC
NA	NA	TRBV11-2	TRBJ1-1	CASSLDRGTEAFF	TGTGCCAGCAGCTTAGATCGGGGCACTGAAGCTTTCTTT
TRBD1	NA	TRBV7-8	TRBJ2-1	CASSPRDSFSPNEQFF	TGTGCCAGCAGCCCAAGGGACAGTTTTTCACCAAATGAGCAGTTCTTC